This T cell receptor beta chain was recorded in a study of CD8 T cells in Susac syndrome. Germline V gene data show CDR1 as MDHEN and CDR2 as SYDVKM. V lost 3 bases and J lost 2, with 14 bases in between. CDR3 size: 16 residues. General observations from the study: By the study's own acknowledgment, its TCR sequencing and HLA analysis included relatively few individuals.

In blood CD8+ and CD4+ T cells, TCR beta underwent sequencing. Treatment-naive patients with stable or active relapsing-remitting disease were the multiple sclerosis controls. With respect to this clonotype: Its matching antigen is unknown.

Random hexamers served to reverse transcribe about 0.45 to 1 ug RNA. TCRdb ran MiXCR on the immunoSEQ multiplex PCR reads and lists one entry per CDR3 protein. The sample shows 330,000 or so distinct CDR3 sequences, 65% to 90% of them seen only once. The receptor's source is a human donor with multiple sclerosis. The chain is built from TRBV28 and TRBJ2-1; perhaps D is TRBD1 or TRBD2 (6 bases each). The sample was CD8+ T cells from PBMCs. This CDR3 is CASSFGVGGPYNEQFF. Here the CDR3 DNA reads TGTGCCAGCAGTTTTGGAGTAGGGGGGCCCTACAATGAGCAGTTCTTC.